Here is one TCR beta chain with its context. No antigen is known for it. A multiplex PCR was run with 60 Vbeta primers and 13 Jbeta primers. The protocol was immunoSEQ multiplex PCR, while the TCRdb copy is restricted to in-frame clones and leaves out a portion. This sample has roughly 200,000 clones, with around 79% found just once. The sample is drawn from a study of cytomegalovirus exposure and HLA in healthy donors. Study in general: About 83 million unique TCRs from HLA-typed donors made up an early data release. General observations from the study: Evidence from a later analysis indicated that most CMV-associated TCR beta chains looked HLA-restricted. Most of the TCR beta V segments (in an earlier analysis) were productive either about 87% or about 30% of the time. Versus the approximately 700-donor mean, an Asian-associated ancestry cluster reportedly showed fewer N-insertions in a later analysis.

In germline, CDR1 is MNHEY, CDR2 SVGAGI. The CDR3 extends over 12 amino acids. With 0 bases removed from V and 6 bases from J, the gap between germline ends came to 3 bases. The sequence was obtained from a woman aged 50 to 60 in good health and CMV-seronegative. The chain recombines TRBV6-5 with TRBJ1-5; D not resolved. Material for sequencing was PBMCs. The CDR3 DNA reads as TGTGCCAGCAGTTACTCGAGTCAGCCCCAGCATTTT. Its protein is CASSYSSQPQHF.